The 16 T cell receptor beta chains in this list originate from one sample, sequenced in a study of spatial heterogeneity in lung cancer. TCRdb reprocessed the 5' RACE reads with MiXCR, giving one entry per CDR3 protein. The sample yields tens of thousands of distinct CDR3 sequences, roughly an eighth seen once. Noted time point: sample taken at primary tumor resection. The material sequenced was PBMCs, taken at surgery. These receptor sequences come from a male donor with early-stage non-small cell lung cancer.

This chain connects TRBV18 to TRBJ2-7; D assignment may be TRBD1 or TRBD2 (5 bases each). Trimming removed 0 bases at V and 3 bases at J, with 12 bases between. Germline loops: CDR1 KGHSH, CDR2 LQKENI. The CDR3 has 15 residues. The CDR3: CASSPPSLGGYEQYF. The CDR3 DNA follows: TGTGCCAGCTCACCACCGTCACTTGGGGGCTACGAGCAGTACTTC.

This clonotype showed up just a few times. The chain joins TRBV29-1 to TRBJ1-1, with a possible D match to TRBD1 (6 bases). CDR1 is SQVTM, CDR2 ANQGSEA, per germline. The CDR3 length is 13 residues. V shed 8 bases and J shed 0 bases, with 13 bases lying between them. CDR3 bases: TGCAGCACAAATACAGGGTTGAACACTGAAGCTTTCTTT. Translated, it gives CSTNTGLNTEAFF.

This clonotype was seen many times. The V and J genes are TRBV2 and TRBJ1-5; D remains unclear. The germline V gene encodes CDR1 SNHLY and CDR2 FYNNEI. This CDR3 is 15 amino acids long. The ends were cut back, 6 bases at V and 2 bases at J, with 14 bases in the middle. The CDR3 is CASRTGSGGNQPQHF. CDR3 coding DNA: TGTGCCAGCAGGACCGGTTCCGGCGGCAATCAGCCCCAGCATTTT.

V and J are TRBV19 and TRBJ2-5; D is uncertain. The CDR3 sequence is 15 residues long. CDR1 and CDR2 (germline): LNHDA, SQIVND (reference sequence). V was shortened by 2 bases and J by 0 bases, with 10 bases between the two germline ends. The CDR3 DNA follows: TGTGCCAGTAGTATACAGGTGCAGTACCAAGAGACCCAGTACTTC. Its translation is CASSIQVQYQETQYF.

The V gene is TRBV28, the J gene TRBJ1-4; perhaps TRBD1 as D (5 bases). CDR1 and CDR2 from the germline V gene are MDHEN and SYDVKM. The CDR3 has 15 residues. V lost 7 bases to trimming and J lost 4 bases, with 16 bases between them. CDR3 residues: CASTKRGGVNEKLFF. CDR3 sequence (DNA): TGTGCCAGCACCAAGAGGGGCGGGGTTAATGAAAAACTGTTTTTT.

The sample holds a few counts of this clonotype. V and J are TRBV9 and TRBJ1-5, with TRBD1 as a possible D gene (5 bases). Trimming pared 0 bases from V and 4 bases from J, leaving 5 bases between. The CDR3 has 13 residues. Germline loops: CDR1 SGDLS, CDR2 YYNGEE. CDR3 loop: CASSVGQNQPQHF. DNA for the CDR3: TGTGCCAGCAGCGTAGGACAGAATCAGCCCCAGCATTTT.

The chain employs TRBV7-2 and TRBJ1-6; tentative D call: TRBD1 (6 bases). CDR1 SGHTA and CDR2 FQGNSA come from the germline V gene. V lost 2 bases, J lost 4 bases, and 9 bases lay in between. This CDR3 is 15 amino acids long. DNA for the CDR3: TGTGCCAGCAGCTTACGACAGGAGTATAATTCACCCCTCCACTTT. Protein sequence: CASSLRQEYNSPLHF.

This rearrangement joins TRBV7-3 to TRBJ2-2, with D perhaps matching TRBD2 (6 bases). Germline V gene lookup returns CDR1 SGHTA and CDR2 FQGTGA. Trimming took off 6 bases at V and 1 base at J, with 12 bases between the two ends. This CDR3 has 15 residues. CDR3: CASRRDGGNTGELFF. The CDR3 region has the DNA TGTGCCAGCAGGCGCGACGGGGGGAACACCGGGGAGCTGTTTTTT.

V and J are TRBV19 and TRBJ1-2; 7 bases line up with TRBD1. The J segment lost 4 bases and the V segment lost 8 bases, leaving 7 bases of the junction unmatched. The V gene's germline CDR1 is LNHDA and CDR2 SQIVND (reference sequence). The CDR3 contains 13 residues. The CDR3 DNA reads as TGTGCCAGTCTACGACAGGGAAGCTATGGCTACACCTTC. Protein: CASLRQGSYGYTF.

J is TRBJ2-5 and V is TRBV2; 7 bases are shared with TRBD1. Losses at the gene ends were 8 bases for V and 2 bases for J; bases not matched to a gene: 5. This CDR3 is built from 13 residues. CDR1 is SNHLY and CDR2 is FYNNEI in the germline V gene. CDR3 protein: CASQRTGQETQYF. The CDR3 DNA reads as TGTGCCAGCCAACGGACAGGACAAGAGACCCAGTACTTC.

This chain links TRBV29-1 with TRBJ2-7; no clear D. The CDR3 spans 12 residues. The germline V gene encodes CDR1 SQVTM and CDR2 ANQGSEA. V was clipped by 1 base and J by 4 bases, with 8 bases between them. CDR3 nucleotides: TGCAGCGTTGAAGGAGCTTTGTACGAGCAGTACTTC. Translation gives CSVEGALYEQYF.

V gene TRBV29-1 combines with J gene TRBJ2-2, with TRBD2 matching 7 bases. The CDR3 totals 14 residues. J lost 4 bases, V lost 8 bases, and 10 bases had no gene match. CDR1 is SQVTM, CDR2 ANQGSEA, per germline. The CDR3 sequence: CSWGGIWGTGELFF. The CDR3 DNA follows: TGCAGCTGGGGAGGGATCTGGGGCACCGGGGAGCTGTTTTTT.

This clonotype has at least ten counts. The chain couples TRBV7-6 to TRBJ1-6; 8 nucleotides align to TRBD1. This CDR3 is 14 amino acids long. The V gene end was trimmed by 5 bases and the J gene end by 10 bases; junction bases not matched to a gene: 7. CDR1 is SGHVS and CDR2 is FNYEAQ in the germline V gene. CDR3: CASSLRQGPSPLHF. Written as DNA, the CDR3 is TGTGCCAGCAGCCTTCGACAGGGGCCATCACCCCTCCACTTT.

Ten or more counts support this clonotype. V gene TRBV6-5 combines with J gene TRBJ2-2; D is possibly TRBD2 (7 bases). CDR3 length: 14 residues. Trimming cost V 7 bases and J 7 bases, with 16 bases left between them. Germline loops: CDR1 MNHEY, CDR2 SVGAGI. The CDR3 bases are TGTGCCAGCAAGGTCGCGGGGGCGAACGGGGAGCTGTTTTTT. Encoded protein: CASKVAGANGELFF.

In nucleotides, the CDR3 is TGCGCCAGCAGCCCGGGACTAGAAAACGAAAAACTGTTTTTT. It encodes CASSPGLENEKLFF. V and J are TRBV5-1 and TRBJ1-4; D is possibly TRBD1 (5 bases). CDR1 is SGHRS, CDR2 YFSETQ, per germline. V lost 4 bases and J lost 8, with 15 bases in between. The CDR3 consists of 14 residues.

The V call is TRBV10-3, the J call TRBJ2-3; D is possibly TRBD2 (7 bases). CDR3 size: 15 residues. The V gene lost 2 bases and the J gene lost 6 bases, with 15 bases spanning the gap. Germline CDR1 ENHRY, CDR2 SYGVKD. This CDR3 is CAISERGASSDTQYF. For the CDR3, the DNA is TGTGCCATCAGTGAGCGGGGGGCGAGTTCGGATACGCAGTATTTT.